This T cell receptor (beta chain) was obtained from a study of blood T cell repertoires in COVID-19. The method was immunoSEQ multiplex PCR; TCRdb's version includes in-frame clones alone and lacks a portion of them. The sample shows about 190,000 clones, under 90% of them seen only once. The TCR comes from a man aged 60 to 75 with acute or convalescent COVID-19. The source material was peripheral blood.

The CDR3, as DNA: TGTGCCAGCAGCTCGCGAACCCTTAGCGGGAGGTCCCACGAGCAGTACTTC. This codes for CASSSRTLSGRSHEQYF. V is TRBV5-4 and J is TRBJ2-7, with TRBD2 matching 10 bases. Germline-derived CDR1 and CDR2 are SGHNT and YYREEE (reference sequence). The CDR3 is 17 amino acids. Trimming took 3 bases from V and 5 from J; bases not matched to a gene: 14.